This T cell receptor (beta chain) was identified in a study of tumor and adjacent non-tumor tissue in lung cancer. Overall study context: Stage I to III disease affected 9 to 10 men and 5 women aged about 30 to 85.

Three rounds of nested PCR, following a modified ARM-PCR protocol, produced the TCRbeta library. TCRdb processed the multiplex PCR reads anew with MiXCR; each CDR3 protein has one entry. This table holds under 95,000 distinct CDR3 sequences, about 61% found once. With 3 bases removed from V and 7 bases from J, the gap between germline ends came to 10 bases. The CDR3 is 13 amino acids. Within the sample, this clonotype is medium-sized. What it binds is not known. Study conclusions and caveats: Normal lung showed higher cumulative top 100 clone frequency than tumor.

No cell sorting was done before RNA was extracted from the tissue. The gene calls are TRBV12-3 or TRBV12-4 and TRBJ1-5, with D possibly being TRBD1 (6 bases). The sequenced material came from lung tumor tissue. The TCR originated in a man aged 65 to 79 with non-small cell lung cancer. The CDR3: CASSLGAAQPQHF. The CDR3 DNA reads TGTGCCAGCAGTTTGGGGGCGGCGCAGCCCCAGCATTTT.